This TCR beta chain emerged from a study of beta chain features in type 1 diabetes. Losses at the gene ends were 1 base for V and 8 bases for J; bases not matched to a gene: 4. The CDR3 contains 12 residues. CDR1 is SQVTM and CDR2 is ANQGSEA in the germline V gene. In its sample, this clone was seen a few times. Expressed TCRB transcripts were sequenced because the entire RNA isolate underwent reverse transcription. Some clones are missing from TCRdb's copy, which holds only in-frame ones; the method was immunoSEQ multiplex PCR. The sample records 400,000 to 600,000 clones, 30% being singletons. Purity of each sorted population was above 98%.

This chain joins TRBV29-1 and TRBJ2-7; 8 nucleotides match TRBD2. Sequenced material: naive CD4+ T cells from blood. The TCR sequence derives from a young man in good health. The CDR3 spells CSVEAGGPKQYF. In nucleotides, the CDR3 is TGCAGCGTTGAAGCGGGAGGGCCTAAGCAGTACTTC.